This is a list of T cell receptor beta chains from one sample in a study of CD8 T cells in Susac syndrome. TCRdb re-called the immunoSEQ multiplex PCR reads with MiXCR, one entry per CDR3 protein. The data hold approximately 200,000 distinct CDR3 sequences, with approximately 95% observed a single time. The specimen sequenced was CD4+ T cells from PBMCs. The receptor set was obtained from a human donor with multiple sclerosis. CDR3s include the opening cysteine and the closing phenylalanine or tryptophan. Fields, in order: clone size, V gene, CDR3 protein. The size of a clone is reported for some rows only, either as once, few or many, or as a class for expanded clones.

size: -; V: TRBV15; CDR3: CATSREEAVYNSPLHF
size: -; V: TRBV6-1; CDR3: CASSGPSLAGGHTGELFF
size: -; V: TRBV5-6; CDR3: CASSRTQYEQYF
size: once; V: TRBV2; CDR3: CASSGGGTQYF
size: -; V: TRBV5-1; CDR3: CASSKTGGEQFF
size: -; V: TRBV9; CDR3: CASSVRHSSGGASDTQYF
size: -; V: TRBV15; CDR3: CATEGLGSYNSPLHF
size: few; V: TRBV27; CDR3: CASSLSTGELFF
size: -; V: TRBV23-1; CDR3: CASSQPHPRDRIREYF
size: -; V: TRBV9; CDR3: CASNTQTGGDTGELFF
size: -; V: TRBV25-1; CDR3: CASSGAIETQYF
size: -; V: TRBV12-3/TRBV12-4; CDR3: CASSPSVDTQYF
size: -; V: TRBV2; CDR3: CASSDYVENTEAFF
size: -; V: TRBV30; CDR3: CAWVRRGLRGNTIYF
size: -; V: TRBV9; CDR3: CASSVDGAYSPLHF
size: -; V: TRBV20-1; CDR3: CSASQGLPQTQYF
size: -; V: TRBV30; CDR3: CAWSAGISPLHF
size: -; V: TRBV25-1; CDR3: CASSDPEAFF
size: -; V: TRBV20-1; CDR3: CSARDQGRSRSEAFF
size: -; V: TRBV20-1; CDR3: CSASPGQAAYNEQFF
size: once; V: TRBV7-2; CDR3: CASSTNSGSSYNSPLHF
size: -; V: TRBV29-1; CDR3: CSVGTRMNTEAFF